Listed below are T cell receptor beta chains from one sample, sequenced in a study of shared clonotypes between healthy human individuals. Clones were read by immunoSEQ multiplex PCR, and TCRdb kept only the in-frame ones, dropping some. The table has about a million clones, around 77% seen once. Sequenced sample: memory CD4+ T cells from PBMCs. These receptors were obtained from a man aged 18 to 29 in good health. Some clones in this sample may be carry-over from other donors' samples. Each CDR3 is given with its conserved first and last residue. The D gene is left open where the match is weak. Size is omitted from some rows. Given values are once, few, many or a class for expanded clones.

j_gene | abundance | d_gene | v_gene | CDR3aa | CDR3nt
TRBJ1-2 | NA | NA | TRBV28 | CASSSKMYGYTF | TGTGCCAGCAGTTCAAAGATGTATGGCTACACCTTC
TRBJ2-7 | once | NA | TRBV5-1 | CASSLAQSDEQYF | TGCGCCAGCAGCTTGGCACAGTCAGACGAGCAGTACTTC
TRBJ1-1 | once | NA | TRBV19 | CASSGRLNTEAFF | TGTGCCAGTAGTGGACGGCTGAACACTGAAGCTTTCTTT
TRBJ2-3 | NA | NA | TRBV20-1 | CSAPRTDTQYF | TGCAGTGCGCCCCGCACAGATACGCAGTATTTT
TRBJ1-1 | few | NA | TRBV9 | CASSAFRGNGVEAFF | TGTGCCAGCAGCGCCTTCAGGGGCAATGGTGTTGAAGCTTTCTTT
TRBJ2-2 | NA | NA | TRBV4-2 | CASSQERGAGELFF | TGTGCCAGCAGCCAAGAAAGGGGAGCCGGGGAGCTGTTTTTT
TRBJ2-7 | NA | NA | TRBV7-9 | CASSFGQYAVEQYF | TGTGCCAGCAGCTTTGGACAGTACGCCGTCGAGCAGTACTTC
TRBJ2-3 | NA | NA | TRBV7-9 | CASSLTGGGDTQYF | TGTGCCAGCAGCTTAACTGGGGGCGGAGATACGCAGTATTTT
TRBJ1-2 | NA | TRBD1 | TRBV27 | CASSQTGTGGDGYTF | TGTGCCAGCAGCCAAACTGGGACAGGGGGAGATGGCTACACCTTC
TRBJ2-5 | NA | NA | TRBV9 | CASSGPPSAYGTQYF | TGTGCCAGCAGCGGCCCCCCTAGCGCCTACGGGACCCAGTACTTC
TRBJ2-5 | many | NA | TRBV2 | CASSEGGPETQYF | TGTGCCAGCAGTGAAGGTGGCCCGGAGACCCAGTACTTC
TRBJ2-7 | NA | TRBD1 | TRBV29-1 | CSALGTGGREQYF | TGCAGCGCGCTCGGGACAGGGGGCCGGGAGCAGTACTTC
TRBJ2-4 | many | NA | TRBV4-3 | CASSLDRAKNIQYF | TGCGCCAGCAGCCTTGACAGAGCCAAAAACATTCAGTACTTC
TRBJ1-5 | NA | NA | TRBV28 | CASSFSLGPRAQHF | TGTGCCAGCAGTTTCTCGTTGGGTCCCAGGGCCCAGCATTTT
TRBJ1-1 | NA | TRBD1 | TRBV15 | CATSRKRTGNTEAFF | TGTGCCACCAGCAGAAAGAGGACAGGGAACACTGAAGCTTTCTTT
TRBJ1-1 | NA | NA | TRBV6-4 | CASSSLGGNTEALF | TGTGCCAGCAGTTCTCTAGGAGGAAACACTGAAGCTCTCTTT
TRBJ2-3 | NA | TRBD2 | TRBV29-1 | CSLLAGGYDTQYF | TGCAGCCTCCTAGCGGGAGGTTACGATACGCAGTATTTT
TRBJ2-3 | NA | TRBD2 | TRBV5-1 | CASSLVPSGPETQYF | TGCGCCAGCAGCTTGGTGCCTAGCGGCCCGGAGACGCAGTATTTT
TRBJ1-4 | NA | NA | TRBV9 | CASSVGSGDNEKLFF | TGTGCCAGCAGCGTAGGGTCAGGAGATAATGAAAAACTGTTTTTT
TRBJ1-2 | NA | TRBD1 | TRBV5-1 | CASRGQGASYGYTF | TGCGCCAGCAGGGGACAGGGGGCGAGCTATGGCTACACCTTC
TRBJ2-1 | NA | NA | TRBV2 | CASSVWASSYNEQFF | TGTGCCAGCAGTGTCTGGGCTAGCTCCTACAATGAGCAGTTCTTC
TRBJ1-2 | NA | NA | TRBV6-6 | CASSSRHAVRYGYTF | TGTGCCAGCAGTTCCCGACATGCCGTGAGGTATGGCTACACCTTC
TRBJ2-2 | NA | TRBD2 | TRBV5-1 | CASSFRLADTGELFF | TGCGCCAGCAGCTTCAGACTAGCGGATACCGGGGAGCTGTTTTTT
TRBJ1-5 | NA | NA | TRBV10-3 | CAISELEGWPEGMGNQPQHF | TGTGCCATCAGTGAACTAGAAGGTTGGCCCGAGGGTATGGGCAATCAGCCCCAGCATTTT
TRBJ1-4 | once | NA | TRBV4-1 | CASSHPVAQSREKLFF | TGCGCCAGCAGCCACCCTGTGGCTCAATCCAGAGAAAAACTGTTTTTT
TRBJ1-2 | NA | TRBD1 | TRBV4-2 | CASSQVGTGEDYGYTF | TGTGCCAGCAGCCAAGTCGGGACAGGGGAAGACTATGGCTACACCTTC
TRBJ2-5 | NA | TRBD2 | TRBV9 | CASSVGGGIAVGQETQYF | TGTGCCAGCAGCGTAGGGGGAGGGATCGCCGTAGGCCAAGAGACCCAGTACTTC
TRBJ2-7 | NA | TRBD1 | TRBV7-2 | CASSFKQGAAYEQYF | TGTGCCAGCAGCTTCAAACAGGGGGCTGCCTACGAGCAGTACTTC
TRBJ2-5 | NA | NA | TRBV7-7 | CASSLAYGAQETQYF | TGTGCCAGCAGCTTAGCGTACGGGGCCCAAGAGACCCAGTACTTC
TRBJ2-1 | NA | TRBD2 | TRBV9 | CASSVGLAGADEQFF | TGTGCCAGCAGCGTAGGACTAGCGGGAGCCGATGAGCAGTTCTTC
TRBJ2-1 | NA | TRBD2 | TRBV7-6 | CASSLDPAGGEQFF | TGTGCCAGCAGCTTAGATCCAGCGGGAGGTGAGCAGTTCTTC
TRBJ1-3 | NA | NA | TRBV28 | CASRVGGPSGNTIYF | TGTGCCAGCAGAGTAGGGGGACCTTCTGGAAACACCATATATTTT
TRBJ2-3 | NA | TRBD2 | TRBV14 | CASLGLAGGHGDTQYF | TGTGCCAGCCTAGGACTAGCGGGAGGGCATGGAGATACGCAGTATTTT
TRBJ2-2 | once | NA | TRBV6-5 | CASSSATVTGELFF | TGTGCCAGCAGCTCCGCGACCGTCACCGGGGAGCTGTTTTTT
TRBJ2-7 | NA | NA | TRBV7-6 | CASSLREIGEQYF | TGTGCCAGCTCATTGCGGGAAATTGGCGAGCAGTACTTC
TRBJ1-2 | NA | TRBD1 | TRBV28 | CAIRQGAGGYTF | TGTGCCATTCGACAGGGGGCTGGGGGCTACACCTTC
TRBJ2-3 | NA | NA | TRBV20-1 | CSARVGRTQYF | TGCAGTGCTAGGGTTGGGCGTACGCAGTATTTT
TRBJ1-6 | NA | NA | TRBV2 | CASSEVALHF | TGTGCCAGCAGTGAAGTGGCCCTCCACTTT
TRBJ2-1 | NA | NA | TRBV4-2 | CASSPGEAELTDEQFF | TGTGCCAGCAGCCCTGGCGAGGCGGAACTAACGGATGAGCAGTTCTTC
TRBJ2-1 | once | NA | TRBV28 | CASLAPAGRGNEQFF | TGTGCCAGCCTCGCCCCCGCAGGAAGGGGGAATGAGCAGTTCTTC
TRBJ2-6 | NA | NA | TRBV19 | CASRSVSSGANVLTF | TGTGCCAGTAGAAGCGTTAGCTCTGGGGCCAACGTCCTGACTTTC
TRBJ2-7 | NA | TRBD1 | TRBV18 | CASSPLKGAVYEQYF | TGTGCCAGCTCACCATTGAAGGGGGCTGTATACGAGCAGTACTTC
TRBJ1-5 | NA | NA | TRBV27 | CASSLSSDQPQHF | TGTGCCAGCAGTTTATCGTCAGATCAGCCCCAGCATTTT
TRBJ1-2 | few | NA | TRBV6-1 | CASSEEGCTF | TGTGCCAGCAGTGAAGAGGGGTGCACCTTC
TRBJ2-7 | NA | TRBD2 | TRBV19 | CASSIPGLDEQYF | TGTGCCAGTAGTATTCCGGGACTAGACGAGCAGTACTTC
TRBJ1-2 | NA | NA | TRBV19 | CASRPTGYGYTF | TGTGCCAGTAGGCCGACAGGCTATGGCTACACCTTC
TRBJ2-7 | NA | TRBD1 | TRBV6-1 | CASSETGNLEQYF | TGTGCCAGCAGTGAGACAGGGAACCTGGAGCAGTACTTC